Listed here is a single T cell receptor (beta chain). The antigen is undetermined. Data came from immunoSEQ multiplex PCR; TCRdb stores just in-frame clones and leaves some out. The repertoire consists of about 48,000 clones, with over 65% occurring once and the leading ten covering around 2%. This sample is drawn from a study of OX40 agonist ivuxolimab in advanced cancers. Study details: Males comprised 75% to 90% of the group, whose mean age was roughly 60 years (range roughly 20 to 85). Whole-study findings and limits: By week 6 at 0.1 to 3.0 mg/kg, blood CD4+ and CD8+ T cells had expanded clonally.

Here the sequenced sample was CD4+ or CD8+ T cells sorted from blood, taken in a trial of the OX40 agonist ivuxolimab. The TCR sequence derives from an adult with an advanced solid tumor such as melanoma, head and neck, liver or kidney cancer.

This CDR3 reads CASSTVLTDEQFF. The CDR3, as DNA: TGTGCCAGTAGTACCGTATTGACGGATGAGCAGTTCTTC. The J gene is TRBJ2-1, the V gene TRBV19; D is ambiguous. The CDR3 runs 13 residues. V dropped 4 bases and J dropped 8 bases, with 12 bases sitting between them. Germline-derived CDR1 and CDR2 are LNHDA and SQIVND (reference sequence).